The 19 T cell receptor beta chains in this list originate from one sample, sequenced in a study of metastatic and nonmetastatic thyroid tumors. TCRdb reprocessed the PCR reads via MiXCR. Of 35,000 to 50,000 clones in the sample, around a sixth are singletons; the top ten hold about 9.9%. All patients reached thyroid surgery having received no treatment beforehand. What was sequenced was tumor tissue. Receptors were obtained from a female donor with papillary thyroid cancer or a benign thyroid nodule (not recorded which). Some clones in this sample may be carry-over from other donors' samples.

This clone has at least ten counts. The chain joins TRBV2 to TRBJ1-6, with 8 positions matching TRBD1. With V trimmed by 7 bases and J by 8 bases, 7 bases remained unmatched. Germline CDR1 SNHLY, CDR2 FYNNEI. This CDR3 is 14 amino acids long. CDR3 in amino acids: CASTEGQVDSPLHF. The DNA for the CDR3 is TGTGCCAGCACCGAGGGACAGGTTGATTCACCCCTCCACTTT.

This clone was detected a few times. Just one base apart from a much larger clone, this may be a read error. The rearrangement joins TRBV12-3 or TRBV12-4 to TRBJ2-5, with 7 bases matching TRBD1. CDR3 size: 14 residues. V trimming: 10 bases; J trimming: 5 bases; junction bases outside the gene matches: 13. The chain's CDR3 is CAIGKTGKSETQYF. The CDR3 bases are TGTGCCATCGGAAAGACAGGGAAGAGCGAGACCCAGTACTTC.

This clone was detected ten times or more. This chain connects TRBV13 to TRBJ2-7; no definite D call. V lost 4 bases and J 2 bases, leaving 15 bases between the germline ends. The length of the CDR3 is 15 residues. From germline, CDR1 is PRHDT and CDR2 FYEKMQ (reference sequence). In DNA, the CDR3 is TGTGCCAGCAGCTCCCCCAGAGGCGGAGCCTACGAGCAGTACTTC. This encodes CASSSPRGGAYEQYF.

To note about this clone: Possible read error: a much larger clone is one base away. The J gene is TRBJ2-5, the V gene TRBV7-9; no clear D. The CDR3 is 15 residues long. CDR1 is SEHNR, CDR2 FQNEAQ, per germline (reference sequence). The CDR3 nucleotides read TGTGCCGGCAGCTCCCGCCTCATCGGCTGGGAGACCCAGTACTTC. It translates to CAGSSRLIGWETQYF.

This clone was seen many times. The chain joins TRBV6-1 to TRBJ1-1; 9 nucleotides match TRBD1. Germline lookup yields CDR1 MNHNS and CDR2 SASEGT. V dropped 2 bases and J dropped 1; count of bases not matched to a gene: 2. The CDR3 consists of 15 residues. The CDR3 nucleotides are TGTGCCAGCAGTGAACCGGGACAGGGGAACACTGAAGCTTTCTTT. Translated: CASSEPGQGNTEAFF.

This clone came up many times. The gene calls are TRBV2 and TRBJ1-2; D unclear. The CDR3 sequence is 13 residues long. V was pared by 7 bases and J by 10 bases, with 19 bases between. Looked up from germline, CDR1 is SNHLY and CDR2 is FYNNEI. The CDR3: CASTVSIWQPYTF. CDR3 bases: TGTGCCAGCACGGTCTCAATTTGGCAGCCCTACACCTTC.

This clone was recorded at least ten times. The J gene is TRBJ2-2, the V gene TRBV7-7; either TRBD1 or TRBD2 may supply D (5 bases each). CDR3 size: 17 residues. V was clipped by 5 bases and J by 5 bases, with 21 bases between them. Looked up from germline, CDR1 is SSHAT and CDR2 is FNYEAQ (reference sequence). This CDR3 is CASSPPPGEKGTGELFF. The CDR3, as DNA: TGTGCCAGCAGCCCCCCTCCCGGGGAGAAGGGGACCGGGGAGCTGTTTTTT. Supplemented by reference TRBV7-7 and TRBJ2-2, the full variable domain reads GAGVSQSPRYKVTKRGQDVTLRCDPISSHATLYWYQQALGQGPEFLTYFNYEAQPDKSGLPSDRFSAERPEGSISTLTIQRTEQRDSAMYRCASSPPPGEKGTGELFFGEGSRLTVL.

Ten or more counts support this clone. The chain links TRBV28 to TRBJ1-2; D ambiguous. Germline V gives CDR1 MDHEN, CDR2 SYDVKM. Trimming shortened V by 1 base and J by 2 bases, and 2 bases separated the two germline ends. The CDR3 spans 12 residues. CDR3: CASSLFNYGYTF. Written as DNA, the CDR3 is TGTGCCAGCAGTTTATTCAACTATGGCTACACCTTC.

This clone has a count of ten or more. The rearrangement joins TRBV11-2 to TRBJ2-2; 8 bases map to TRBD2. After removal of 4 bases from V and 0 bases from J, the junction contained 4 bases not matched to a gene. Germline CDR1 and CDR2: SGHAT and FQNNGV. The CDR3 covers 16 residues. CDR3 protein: CASSYTSGPNTGELFF. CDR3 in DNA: TGTGCCAGCAGCTATACTAGCGGACCGAACACCGGGGAGCTGTTTTTT.

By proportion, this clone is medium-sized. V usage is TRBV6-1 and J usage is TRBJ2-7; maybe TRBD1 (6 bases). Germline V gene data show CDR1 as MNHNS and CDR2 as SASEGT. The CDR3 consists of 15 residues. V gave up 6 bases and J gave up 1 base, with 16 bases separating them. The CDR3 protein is CASRATTGMSYEQYF. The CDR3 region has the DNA TGTGCCAGCAGAGCCACCACAGGGATGTCCTACGAGCAGTACTTC.

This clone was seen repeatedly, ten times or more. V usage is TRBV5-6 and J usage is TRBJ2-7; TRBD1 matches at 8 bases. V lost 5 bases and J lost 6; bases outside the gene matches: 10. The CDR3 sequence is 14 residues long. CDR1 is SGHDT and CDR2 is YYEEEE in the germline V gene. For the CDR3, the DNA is TGTGCCAGCAGAAAACAGGGGGTCAATCTCGAGCAGTACTTC. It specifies CASRKQGVNLEQYF.

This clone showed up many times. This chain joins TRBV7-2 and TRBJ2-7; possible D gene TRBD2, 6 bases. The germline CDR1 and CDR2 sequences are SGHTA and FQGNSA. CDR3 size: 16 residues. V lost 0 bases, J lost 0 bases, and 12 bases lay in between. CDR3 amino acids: CASSLAGGASSYEQYF. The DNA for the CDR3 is TGTGCCAGCAGCTTAGCTGGCGGGGCGAGCTCCTACGAGCAGTACTTC.

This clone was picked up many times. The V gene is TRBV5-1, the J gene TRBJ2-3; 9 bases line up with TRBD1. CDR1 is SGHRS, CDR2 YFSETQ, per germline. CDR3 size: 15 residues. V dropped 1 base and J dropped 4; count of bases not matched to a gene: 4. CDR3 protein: CASSLTGGASDTQYF. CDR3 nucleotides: TGCGCCAGCAGCTTGACAGGGGGCGCTTCAGATACGCAGTATTTT.

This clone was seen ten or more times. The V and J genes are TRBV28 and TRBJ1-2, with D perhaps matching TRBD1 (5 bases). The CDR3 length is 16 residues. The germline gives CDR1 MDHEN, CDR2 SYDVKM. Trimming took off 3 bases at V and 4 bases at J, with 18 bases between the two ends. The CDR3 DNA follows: TGTGCCAGCAGTTTCCCACCCGCCGCAGGGCCCTATGGCTACACCTTC. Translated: CASSFPPAAGPYGYTF.

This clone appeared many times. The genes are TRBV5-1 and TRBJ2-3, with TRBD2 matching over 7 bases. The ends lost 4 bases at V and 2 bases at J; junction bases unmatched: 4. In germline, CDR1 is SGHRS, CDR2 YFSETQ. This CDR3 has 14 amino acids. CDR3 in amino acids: CASSLADYTDTQYF. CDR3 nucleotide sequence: TGCGCCAGCAGCCTAGCGGACTACACAGATACGCAGTATTTT.

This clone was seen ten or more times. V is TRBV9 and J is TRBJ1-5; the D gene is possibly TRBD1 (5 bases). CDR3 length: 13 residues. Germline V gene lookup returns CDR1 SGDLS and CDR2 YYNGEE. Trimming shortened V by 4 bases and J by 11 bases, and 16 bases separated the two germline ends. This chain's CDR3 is CASSLRQNTAQHF. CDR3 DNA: TGTGCCAGCAGCCTAAGACAGAACACGGCCCAGCATTTT.

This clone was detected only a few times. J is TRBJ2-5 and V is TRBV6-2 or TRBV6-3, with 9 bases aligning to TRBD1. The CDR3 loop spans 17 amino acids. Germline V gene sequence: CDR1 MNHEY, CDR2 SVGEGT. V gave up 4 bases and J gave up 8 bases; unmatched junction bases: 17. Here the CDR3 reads CASSSGPGQGYLDTQYF. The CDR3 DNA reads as TGTGCCAGCAGTTCGGGACCGGGACAGGGATATCTGGATACCCAGTACTTC.

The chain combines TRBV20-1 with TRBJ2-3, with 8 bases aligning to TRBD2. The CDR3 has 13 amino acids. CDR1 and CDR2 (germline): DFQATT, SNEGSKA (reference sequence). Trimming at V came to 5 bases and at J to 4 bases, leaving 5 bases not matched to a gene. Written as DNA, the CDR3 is TGCAGTGCTCAAGGCGGGGGGCCAGATACGCAGTATTTT. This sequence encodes CSAQGGGPDTQYF.

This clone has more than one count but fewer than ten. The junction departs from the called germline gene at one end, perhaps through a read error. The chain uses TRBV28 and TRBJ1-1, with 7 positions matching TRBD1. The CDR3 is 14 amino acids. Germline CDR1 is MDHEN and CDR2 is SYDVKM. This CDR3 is CASSLLGGGTEALF. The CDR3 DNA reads TGTGCCAGCAGTTTACTAGGGGGCGGGACTGAGGCTTTATTT.